This T cell receptor (beta chain) derives from a study of control samples from healthy donors and cancer patients. The count of this clone is one. V lost 0 bases and J lost 6, with 15 bases in between. CDR3 length: 15 residues. Germline lookup yields CDR1 MNHEY and CDR2 SVGAGI. Clones were read by immunoSEQ multiplex PCR, and TCRdb kept only the in-frame ones, dropping some. The sample has just over 150,000 clones; over 85% are singletons. Sequencing was performed on blood. The receptor's source is a young man in good health. The chain joins TRBV6-5 to TRBJ2-7; D is perhaps TRBD1 or TRBD2 (5 bases each). The CDR3 sequence is CASSYSDSQGVEQYF. CDR3 DNA: TGTGCCAGCAGTTACTCGGACTCCCAGGGAGTCGAGCAGTACTTC.